A selection of T cell receptor beta chains follows, all from one sample in a study of neurological immune-mediated disorders. TCRdb reanalysed the 5' RACE reads using MiXCR and keeps one entry per CDR3 protein. The repertoire includes over 55,000 distinct CDR3 sequences, less than 10% of them detected once, and around an eighth sits in the top ten. Material for sequencing was PBMCs. Receptor source: a man aged 30 to 45 in good health. Both conserved end residues are part of each CDR3. Each record gives: clone size, J gene, V gene, D gene, CDR3 DNA, CDR3 protein. A D gene is named only where the DNA matches it firmly. Only some rows state a clone size, as once, few, many or a class for expanded clones.

clone_size: many; j_call: TRBJ2-1; v_call: TRBV12-3/TRBV12-4; d_call: -; cdr3_nt: TGTGCCAGCAGTTTCCTTTACAATGAGCAGTTCTTC; cdr3_aa: CASSFLYNEQFF
clone_size: many; j_call: TRBJ1-5; v_call: TRBV12-3/TRBV12-4; d_call: -; cdr3_nt: TGTGCCAGCTGCCCCGGGGGGAATCAGCCCCAGCATTTT; cdr3_aa: CASCPGGNQPQHF
clone_size: few; j_call: TRBJ2-7; v_call: TRBV7-8; d_call: TRBD1; cdr3_nt: TGTGCCAGCACCCCACAAGGGACAGGGGGCTACGAGCAGTACTTC; cdr3_aa: CASTPQGTGGYEQYF
clone_size: many; j_call: TRBJ2-5; v_call: TRBV5-1; d_call: -; cdr3_nt: TGCGCCAGCGTGAGTAGCGCCCAAGAGACCCAGTACTTC; cdr3_aa: CASVSSAQETQYF
clone_size: many; j_call: TRBJ2-7; v_call: TRBV11-2; d_call: -; cdr3_nt: TGTGCCAGCAGCCGAGGCTCGGGCCAGGGAATGGTCGGGCAGTACTTC; cdr3_aa: CASSRGSGQGMVGQYF
clone_size: many; j_call: TRBJ2-5; v_call: TRBV7-3; d_call: -; cdr3_nt: TGTGCCAGCAGCCCCTCCCCGCAAGAGACCCAGTACTTC; cdr3_aa: CASSPSPQETQYF
clone_size: many; j_call: TRBJ2-7; v_call: TRBV20-1; d_call: -; cdr3_nt: TGCAGTGCTAGACAGGGGCGTCTGCTCGAGCAGTACTTC; cdr3_aa: CSARQGRLLEQYF
clone_size: many; j_call: TRBJ2-1; v_call: TRBV5-1; d_call: -; cdr3_nt: TGCGCCAGCAGCTTGTGGTCAGGTCAGGGTCTCTACAATGAGCAGTTCTTC; cdr3_aa: CASSLWSGQGLYNEQFF
clone_size: many; j_call: TRBJ1-2; v_call: TRBV20-1; d_call: TRBD1; cdr3_nt: TGCAGTGCTGCCGGGACAGAAAACGTTAGGGGCTACACCTTC; cdr3_aa: CSAAGTENVRGYTF
clone_size: many; j_call: TRBJ2-2; v_call: TRBV5-1; d_call: -; cdr3_nt: TGCGCCAGCAGCTACGACACCGGGGAGCTGTTTTTT; cdr3_aa: CASSYDTGELFF
clone_size: many; j_call: TRBJ2-3; v_call: TRBV2; d_call: -; cdr3_nt: TGTGCCAGCATGGGGGCCTCCTATAGCACAGATACGCAGTATTTT; cdr3_aa: CASMGASYSTDTQYF
clone_size: many; j_call: TRBJ2-2; v_call: TRBV4-1; d_call: TRBD2; cdr3_nt: TGCGCCAGCAGCCAAGACTTCCTCCGGACTAGAGTTTCCCAAACCGGGGAGCTGTTTTTT; cdr3_aa: CASSQDFLRTRVSQTGELFF
clone_size: many; j_call: TRBJ2-2; v_call: TRBV3-1; d_call: -; cdr3_nt: TGTGCCAGCAGTCGAGGACTCGACGCCGGGGAGCTGTTTTTT; cdr3_aa: CASSRGLDAGELFF
clone_size: many; j_call: TRBJ2-6; v_call: TRBV4-2; d_call: -; cdr3_nt: TGTGCCAGCAGCCAAGATAGGGTCTCAAGCTCTGGGGCCAACGTCCTGACTTTC; cdr3_aa: CASSQDRVSSSGANVLTF
clone_size: many; j_call: TRBJ2-1; v_call: TRBV24-1; d_call: -; cdr3_nt: TGTGCCACCAGTGATGGCACAGCTCACAATGAGCAGTTCTTC; cdr3_aa: CATSDGTAHNEQFF
clone_size: many; j_call: TRBJ2-5; v_call: TRBV20-1; d_call: -; cdr3_nt: TGCAGTGCTAGAGGCCGGACGGGAGAGGTTCTCGAGACCCAGTACTTC; cdr3_aa: CSARGRTGEVLETQYF
clone_size: few; j_call: TRBJ2-1; v_call: TRBV3-1; d_call: -; cdr3_nt: TGTGCCAGCAGCCTAAAGGGGACTGGGGAGCAGTTCTTC; cdr3_aa: CASSLKGTGEQFF
clone_size: many; j_call: TRBJ2-3; v_call: TRBV20-1; d_call: TRBD2; cdr3_nt: TGCAGTGCTAGCGTAGCGGGAGGCGCAGATACGCAGTATTTT; cdr3_aa: CSASVAGGADTQYF
clone_size: many; j_call: TRBJ2-3; v_call: TRBV5-1; d_call: TRBD2; cdr3_nt: TGCGCCAGCAGCTCGATCCCTTTAGCGGGAACCACAGATACGCAGTATTTT; cdr3_aa: CASSSIPLAGTTDTQYF
clone_size: many; j_call: TRBJ2-3; v_call: TRBV9; d_call: -; cdr3_nt: TGTGCCAGCAGCGTAGCCCCCGAGGGGGATACGCAGTATTTT; cdr3_aa: CASSVAPEGDTQYF
clone_size: many; j_call: TRBJ2-7; v_call: TRBV7-9; d_call: TRBD1; cdr3_nt: TGTGCCAGCAGCGCTAGTGGGACAGTGTCTTACGAGCAGTACTTC; cdr3_aa: CASSASGTVSYEQYF
clone_size: many; j_call: TRBJ2-3; v_call: TRBV7-3; d_call: -; cdr3_nt: TGTGCCAGCAGCGCGGGACAGTCCACAGATACGCAGTATTTT; cdr3_aa: CASSAGQSTDTQYF
clone_size: many; j_call: TRBJ2-7; v_call: TRBV7-8; d_call: -; cdr3_nt: TGTGCCAGCAGCCTACACAAGCTCGAGCAGTACTTC; cdr3_aa: CASSLHKLEQYF
clone_size: many; j_call: TRBJ2-1; v_call: TRBV6-6; d_call: TRBD2; cdr3_nt: TGTGCCAGCGCATTAGCGGGAGGGGGAAGGCAGCAGTTCTTC; cdr3_aa: CASALAGGGRQQFF
clone_size: many; j_call: TRBJ2-7; v_call: TRBV28; d_call: TRBD2; cdr3_nt: TGTGCCAGTGGGACTAGCGGGATGTACGAGCAGTACTTC; cdr3_aa: CASGTSGMYEQYF
clone_size: many; j_call: TRBJ1-1; v_call: TRBV10-3; d_call: TRBD1; cdr3_nt: TGTGCCATCAGTGGACAGGGGGGGGACACTGAAGCTTTCTTT; cdr3_aa: CAISGQGGDTEAFF
clone_size: many; j_call: TRBJ2-7; v_call: TRBV28; d_call: -; cdr3_nt: TGTGCCAGCAGTTTGGGGGGACGGCAATACGAGCAGTACTTC; cdr3_aa: CASSLGGRQYEQYF
clone_size: many; j_call: TRBJ1-5; v_call: TRBV27; d_call: -; cdr3_nt: TGTGCCAGCAGTACCGGGACGGGTAGCAATCAGCCCCAGCATTTT; cdr3_aa: CASSTGTGSNQPQHF
clone_size: -; j_call: TRBJ2-1; v_call: TRBV19; d_call: -; cdr3_nt: TGTGCCAGTAGTATACTTGGGAAAGCCTACAATGAGCAGTTCTTC; cdr3_aa: CASSILGKAYNEQFF
clone_size: many; j_call: TRBJ2-2; v_call: TRBV5-1; d_call: TRBD2; cdr3_nt: TGCGCCAGCACCCCCCTAGCGGGAGGGCCGTCCACCGGGGAGCTGTTTTTT; cdr3_aa: CASTPLAGGPSTGELFF
clone_size: many; j_call: TRBJ2-3; v_call: TRBV7-9; d_call: -; cdr3_nt: TGTGCCAGCAGCTCTGTGAACACAGATACGCAGTATTTT; cdr3_aa: CASSSVNTDTQYF
clone_size: many; j_call: TRBJ2-2; v_call: TRBV29-1; d_call: TRBD1; cdr3_nt: TGCAGCGCCACGACAGGGGGGACCGGGGAGCTGTTTTTT; cdr3_aa: CSATTGGTGELFF
clone_size: -; j_call: TRBJ2-1; v_call: TRBV19; d_call: -; cdr3_nt: TGTGCCAGTAGTGGCAGGGGAAGGAATGAGCAGTTCTTC; cdr3_aa: CASSGRGRNEQFF
clone_size: many; j_call: TRBJ1-2; v_call: TRBV28; d_call: TRBD1; cdr3_nt: TGTGCCAGCAGTTCGGGACAGGGGATCTATGGCTACACCTTC; cdr3_aa: CASSSGQGIYGYTF
clone_size: many; j_call: TRBJ2-1; v_call: TRBV20-1; d_call: -; cdr3_nt: TGCAGTGCTAGAGGTCGGGCTAGGGACAATGAGCAGTTCTTC; cdr3_aa: CSARGRARDNEQFF
clone_size: -; j_call: TRBJ1-1; v_call: TRBV7-9; d_call: -; cdr3_nt: TGTGCCAGCGATACAGGACAGTTGAACACTGAAGCTTTCTTT; cdr3_aa: CASDTGQLNTEAFF
clone_size: many; j_call: TRBJ1-1; v_call: TRBV29-1; d_call: -; cdr3_nt: TGCAGCGTCTCAGAGGAGATGAACACTGAAGCTTTCTTT; cdr3_aa: CSVSEEMNTEAFF
clone_size: many; j_call: TRBJ1-5; v_call: TRBV6-5; d_call: -; cdr3_nt: TGTGCCAGCAGCCTCAACCAAAAACAGCCCCAGCATTTT; cdr3_aa: CASSLNQKQPQHF
clone_size: many; j_call: TRBJ2-5; v_call: TRBV5-1; d_call: -; cdr3_nt: TGCGCCAGCAGCCCGAGCGGGCAAGAGACCCAGTACTTC; cdr3_aa: CASSPSGQETQYF
clone_size: few; j_call: TRBJ2-1; v_call: TRBV20-1; d_call: TRBD2; cdr3_nt: TGCAGTGCTAGAGCCGTACTAGCGGCCTACAATGAGCAGTTCTTC; cdr3_aa: CSARAVLAAYNEQFF
clone_size: many; j_call: TRBJ2-2; v_call: TRBV28; d_call: -; cdr3_nt: TGTGCCAGCCGCGGCTTCCCGAACACCGGGGAGCTGTTTTTT; cdr3_aa: CASRGFPNTGELFF
clone_size: many; j_call: TRBJ2-1; v_call: TRBV20-1; d_call: -; cdr3_nt: TGCAGTGCTAAGGACTATAGCTCCTACAATGAGCAGTTCTTC; cdr3_aa: CSAKDYSSYNEQFF
clone_size: -; j_call: TRBJ2-3; v_call: TRBV7-9; d_call: TRBD1; cdr3_nt: TGTGCCAGCAGCTTAGCCTTGGGGACAGGCCGCTACGGTGGGCAGTATTTT; cdr3_aa: CASSLALGTGRYGGQYF
clone_size: many; j_call: TRBJ2-1; v_call: TRBV11-2; d_call: TRBD2; cdr3_nt: TGTGCCAGCAGCCCCAGCGGGATGATAAATGAGCAGTTCTTC; cdr3_aa: CASSPSGMINEQFF
clone_size: many; j_call: TRBJ2-2; v_call: TRBV6-5; d_call: TRBD1; cdr3_nt: TGTGCCAGCTCCGATAGCAGGGGGTCCGGGGAGCTGTTTTTT; cdr3_aa: CASSDSRGSGELFF
clone_size: many; j_call: TRBJ2-6; v_call: TRBV27; d_call: -; cdr3_nt: TGTGCCAGCAGTCCAGGTTTCTCTGGGGCCAACGTCCTGACTTTC; cdr3_aa: CASSPGFSGANVLTF
clone_size: many; j_call: TRBJ2-5; v_call: TRBV7-2; d_call: -; cdr3_nt: TGTGCCAGCAGCTTCGACCGAGGGGGAGAGACCCAGTACTTC; cdr3_aa: CASSFDRGGETQYF
clone_size: -; j_call: TRBJ2-1; v_call: TRBV20-1; d_call: -; cdr3_nt: TGCAGTGCCCTAGGGGGCGGGAGAATTAAAAATGAGCAGTTCTTC; cdr3_aa: CSALGGGRIKNEQFF